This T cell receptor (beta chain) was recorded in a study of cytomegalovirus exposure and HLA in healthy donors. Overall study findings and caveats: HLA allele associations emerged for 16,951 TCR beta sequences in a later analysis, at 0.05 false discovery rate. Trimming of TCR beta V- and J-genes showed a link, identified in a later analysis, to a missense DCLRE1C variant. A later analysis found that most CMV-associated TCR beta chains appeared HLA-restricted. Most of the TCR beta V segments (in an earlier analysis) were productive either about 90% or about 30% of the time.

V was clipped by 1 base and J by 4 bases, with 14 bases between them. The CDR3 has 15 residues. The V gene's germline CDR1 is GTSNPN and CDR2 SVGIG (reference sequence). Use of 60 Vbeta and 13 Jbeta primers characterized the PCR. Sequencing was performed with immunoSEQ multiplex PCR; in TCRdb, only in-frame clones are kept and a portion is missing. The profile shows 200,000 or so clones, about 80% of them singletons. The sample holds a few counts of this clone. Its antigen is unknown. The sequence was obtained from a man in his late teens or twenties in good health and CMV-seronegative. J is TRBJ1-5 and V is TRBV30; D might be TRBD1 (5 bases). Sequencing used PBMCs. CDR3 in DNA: TGTGCCTGGAGTGCCCTGTTGGGGCCGAATCAGCCCCAGCATTTT. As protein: CAWSALLGPNQPQHF.